This TCR beta chain was recorded in a study of T cells in Graves' hyperthyroidism and ophthalmopathy. Germline CDR1 DFQATT, CDR2 SNEGSKA (reference sequence). The CDR3 spans 14 residues. V dropped 3 bases and J dropped 0 bases, with 6 bases sitting between them. Diagnoses were established using clinical symptoms, serum thyroxine and TRAb, thyroid ultrasound and orbital computed tomography. Fresh peripheral blood, approximately 10 ml, was the source of the PBMCs. Study-wide points: Blood held most thyroid clonotypes expanded above 0.001 frequency. Ophthalmopathy stood apart from stable hyperthyroidism in a 13 V-J model.

Many counts were recorded for this clonotype. As yet, its antigen is unknown. Regions amplified from RNA transcripts were the TCR beta CDR3 regions. In the first-round RT-PCR of the TCR CDR3, the HTBI primer set was used. TCRdb analysed the multiplex PCR reads with MiXCR anew, one entry per CDR3 protein. The data hold hundreds of thousands of distinct CDR3 sequences, with around 15% observed a single time. The sequencing input was blood. This TCR came from a woman aged 40-49 years with Graves' ophthalmopathy. The chain employs TRBV20-1 and TRBJ2-6; D remains ambiguous. CDR3 amino acids: CSASRASGANVLTF. CDR3 bases: TGCAGTGCTAGTAGGGCCTCTGGGGCCAACGTCCTGACTTTC.